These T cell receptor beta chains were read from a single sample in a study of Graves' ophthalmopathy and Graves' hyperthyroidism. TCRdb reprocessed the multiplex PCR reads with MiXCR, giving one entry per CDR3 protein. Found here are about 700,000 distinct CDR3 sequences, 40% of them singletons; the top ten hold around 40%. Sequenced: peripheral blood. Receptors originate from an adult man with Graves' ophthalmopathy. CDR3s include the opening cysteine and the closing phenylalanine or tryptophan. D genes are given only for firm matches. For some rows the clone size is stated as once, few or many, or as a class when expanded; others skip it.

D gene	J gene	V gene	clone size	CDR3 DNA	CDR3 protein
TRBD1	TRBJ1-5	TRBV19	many	TGTGCCACCGCAGACAGGGCGGAGCAGCCCCAGCATTTT	CATADRAEQPQHF
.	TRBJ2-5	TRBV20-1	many	TGCAGTGCGACAAAGGACAGCCAGGAGACCCAGTACTTC	CSATKDSQETQYF
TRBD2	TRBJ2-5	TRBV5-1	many	TGCGCCAGCAGCTTGGTGCTAGCGGGATCCTGGGAGACCCAGTACTTC	CASSLVLAGSWETQYF
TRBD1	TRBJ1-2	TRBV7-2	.	TGTGCCAGCAGCCTTGACAGGGCCAACTGTGGCTACACCTTC	CASSLDRANCGYTF
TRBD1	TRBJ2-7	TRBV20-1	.	TGCAGTGTGGGCCGGGACAGGATGTCCTACGAGCAGTACTTC	CSVGRDRMSYEQYF
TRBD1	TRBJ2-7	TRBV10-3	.	TGTGCCATCAGCCCGGGACAGATCTCCTACGAGCAGTACTTC	CAISPGQISYEQYF
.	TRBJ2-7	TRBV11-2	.	TGTGCCAGCAGCCCCCTCGAGACAGTCTCCTACGAGCAGTACTTC	CASSPLETVSYEQYF
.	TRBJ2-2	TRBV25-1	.	TGTGCCAGCGGAAGACTAGATGCCGGGGAGCTGTTTTTT	CASGRLDAGELFF
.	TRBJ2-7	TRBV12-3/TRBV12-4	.	TGTGCCAGCAGTGCTCCCAGGGCCGCCGAGCAGTACTTC	CASSAPRAAEQYF
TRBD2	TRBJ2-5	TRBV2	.	TGTGCCAGCAGTTACTCACCCCCTAGCGGGGGAATGGAGACCCAGTACTTC	CASSYSPPSGGMETQYF
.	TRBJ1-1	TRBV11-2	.	TGTGCCAGCAGCCCAAAAGACAGGCTGAACACTGAAGCTTTCTTT	CASSPKDRLNTEAFF
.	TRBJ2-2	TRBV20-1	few	TGCAGTGCTATATCCGGACGAACAACCGGGGAGCTGTTTTTT	CSAISGRTTGELFF
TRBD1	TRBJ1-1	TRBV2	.	TGTGCCAGCAGCGGACAGGGATGGGGCAGCGAAGCTTTCTTT	CASSGQGWGSEAFF
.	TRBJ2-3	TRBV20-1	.	TGCAGGGGGGACAAAGACGGCACAGATACGCAGTATTTT	CRGDKDGTDTQYF
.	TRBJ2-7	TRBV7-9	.	TGTGCCAGCAGCTTAGCGTCACAGGCTTTAAGGGAGCAGTACTTC	CASSLASQALREQYF
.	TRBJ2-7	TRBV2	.	TGTGCCAGCAGTTATTTCGGGTCTAGCTCCTACGAGCAGTACTTC	CASSYFGSSSYEQYF
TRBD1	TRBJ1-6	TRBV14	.	TGTGCCAGCAGCCGCCTAATTGGGGACAGAAATTCACCCCTCCACTTT	CASSRLIGDRNSPLHF
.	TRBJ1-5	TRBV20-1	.	TGCAGTGCTAACCGTCTCAGGGGAAAAATGGGTCAGCCCCAGCATTTT	CSANRLRGKMGQPQHF
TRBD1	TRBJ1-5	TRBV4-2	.	TGTGCCAGCAGCCCGGACAGGGGGCAAGGGCAGCCCCAGCATTTT	CASSPDRGQGQPQHF
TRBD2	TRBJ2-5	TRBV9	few	TGTGCCAGCAGCGCGGAGGTTCTGGGACTAGCGGGAGAGACCCAGTACTTC	CASSAEVLGLAGETQYF
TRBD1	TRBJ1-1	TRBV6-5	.	TGTGCCAGCAGCTATGCGACCTGGGACAGGGAGAACACTGAAGCTTTCTTT	CASSYATWDRENTEAFF
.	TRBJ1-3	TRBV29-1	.	TGCAGCGTGTCCCGGGACTCTGGAAACACCATATATTTT	CSVSRDSGNTIYF
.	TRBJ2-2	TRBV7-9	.	TGTGCCAGTAGTATAGGGGACATAACCGGGGAGCTGTTTTTT	CASSIGDITGELFF
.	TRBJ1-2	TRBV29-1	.	TGCAGCGCCTGGGAGGGAGGTAACACCTTC	CSAWEGGNTF
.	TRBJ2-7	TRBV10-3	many	TGTGCCATCAGGGGGACCGACCTAAGCTACGAGCAGTACTTC	CAIRGTDLSYEQYF
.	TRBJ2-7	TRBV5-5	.	TGTGCCAGCACGGGGGACAGCCACTACGAGCAGTACTTC	CASTGDSHYEQYF
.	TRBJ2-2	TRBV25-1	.	TGTGCCAGCACGGTCAGCGCGAACACCGGGGAGCTGCTTTTT	CASTVSANTGELLF
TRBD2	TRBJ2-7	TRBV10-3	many	TGTGCCATCAGTGACCCAGCGGGGGACTACGAGCAGTACTTC	CAISDPAGDYEQYF
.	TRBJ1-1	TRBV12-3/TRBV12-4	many	TGTGCCAGCAGTTTCACACAGCTTGACACTGAAGCTTTCTTT	CASSFTQLDTEAFF
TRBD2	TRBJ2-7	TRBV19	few	TGTGCCAGTAGTCTAGCGGGAGGGCCAGTCGAGCAGTACTTC	CASSLAGGPVEQYF
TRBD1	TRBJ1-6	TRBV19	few	TGTGCCAGTAGTCTGGGACAGGGGATTACCTCACCCCTCCACTTT	CASSLGQGITSPLHF
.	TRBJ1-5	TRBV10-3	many	TGTGCCATCAGTGACAGTTTATCCCAGGAAAGCCCCCAGCATTTT	CAISDSLSQESPQHF
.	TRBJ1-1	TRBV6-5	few	TGTGCCAGCGTGGGATATGAAGCTTTCTTT	CASVGYEAFF
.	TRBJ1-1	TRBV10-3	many	TGTGCCATCAGTCGAACTTCAGGATACATGAACACTGAAGCTTTCTTT	CAISRTSGYMNTEAFF
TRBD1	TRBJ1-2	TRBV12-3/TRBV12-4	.	TGTGCCAGCAGTTTAGGACAGGGGCGTCTCCCCGCCTACACCTTC	CASSLGQGRLPAYTF
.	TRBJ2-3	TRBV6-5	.	TGTGCCAGCAGTTACCAAGGTGCTCTTACAGATACGCAGTATTTT	CASSYQGALTDTQYF
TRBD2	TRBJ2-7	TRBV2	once	TGTGCCAGCAAGGCAGGGAGGGACGAGCAGTACTTC	CASKAGRDEQYF
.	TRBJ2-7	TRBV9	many	TGTGCCAGCAGCTACTGGGATGACGAGCAGTACTTC	CASSYWDDEQYF
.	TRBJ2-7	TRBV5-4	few	TGTGCCAGCAGCACGGACCCAACCTACGAGCAGTACTTC	CASSTDPTYEQYF
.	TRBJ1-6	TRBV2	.	TGTGCCAGCAGTCCGCGAAGGCTATCACCCCTCCACTTT	CASSPRRLSPLHF
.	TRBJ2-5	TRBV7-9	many	TGTGCCAGCAGCGGAGGGGACGTCCGCTGGGAGACCCAGTACTTC	CASSGGDVRWETQYF
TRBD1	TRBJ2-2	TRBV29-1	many	TGCAGCGTGGCGACAGGGTCCGGGGAGCTGTTTTTT	CSVATGSGELFF
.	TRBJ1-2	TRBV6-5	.	TGTGCCAGCAGGCCGGCTACGGCTGCTTCGGGTGGCTACACCTTC	CASRPATAASGGYTF
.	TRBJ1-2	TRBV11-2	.	TGTGCCAGCAGTTTTTCAGGGAATAACTATGGCTACACCTTC	CASSFSGNNYGYTF
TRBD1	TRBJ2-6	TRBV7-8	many	TGTGCCAGCAGCAACCGGGACAGGGTGGCAGGGGCCAACGTCCTGACTTTC	CASSNRDRVAGANVLTF
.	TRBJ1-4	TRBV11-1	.	TGTGCCAGCAGCTTAACCCGGGGGCAAACGGGAAAACTGTTTTTT	CASSLTRGQTGKLFF
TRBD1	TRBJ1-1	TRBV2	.	TGTGCCAGCAAGCTGACAGGGGCGGACACTGAAGCTTTCTTT	CASKLTGADTEAFF
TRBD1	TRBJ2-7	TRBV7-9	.	TGCGCCAGCAGCCAGGGACAGGCACTTTACGAGCAGTACTTC	CASSQGQALYEQYF
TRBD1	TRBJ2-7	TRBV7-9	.	TGTGCCAGCAGCCTCGGGACAGCTAAGTACGAGCAGTACTTC	CASSLGTAKYEQYF
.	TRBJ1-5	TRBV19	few	TGTGCCAGTAGCAACAGGGTAGGGGAATCGGAGCCCCAGCATTTT	CASSNRVGESEPQHF
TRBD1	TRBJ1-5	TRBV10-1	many	TGCGCCAACTCTGGGACAGGGGGCGATCAGCCCCAGCATTTT	CANSGTGGDQPQHF
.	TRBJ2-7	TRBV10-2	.	TGCGCCAGCAGTGATCAGGCGGAGCAGTACTTC	CASSDQAEQYF